This TCR beta chain was recovered during a study of blood T cells in healthy people across ages. Healthy Caucasian individuals from Russia aged about 6 to 100 were enrolled as donors. Through a sample-barcoded 5' primer and a J-beta primer mix, a second PCR was run for roughly 6 to 11 cycles. No fewer than 3 million CDR3-containing paired-end reads came from each sample. TCRdb itself ran the 5' RACE reads through MiXCR, one entry per CDR3 protein. The repertoire holds over a million distinct CDR3 sequences, around 42% seen once, with roughly 8.2% in the top ten. With V trimmed by 5 bases and J by 4 bases, 10 bases remained unmatched. CDR3 length equals 16 residues. Germline CDR1 and CDR2: MNHEY and SMNVEV (reference sequence). This clonotype was observed a few times.

The source material was blood. V and J are TRBV27 and TRBJ2-7; 11 bases agree with TRBD1. The sequence was collected from a woman aged 18-30 years in good health. The CDR3 coding sequence is TGTGCCAGCAGTCCATTAGCCGGGACAGGGGGGTACGAGCAGTACTTC. It is translated as CASSPLAGTGGYEQYF.